This is a list of T cell receptor beta chains from one sample in a study of beta chain features in type 1 diabetes. Some clones are missing from TCRdb's copy, which holds only in-frame ones; the method was immunoSEQ multiplex PCR. The sample has about 140,000 clones, 6.9% seen once. Sequencing was performed on central memory CD4+ T cells from blood. Receptors were obtained from a woman between 25 and 40 years old in good health. The CDR3 runs from the conserved cysteine through the conserved F or W. The order of the fields is D gene, J gene, clone size, V gene, CDR3 DNA, CDR3 protein. The D gene is left open where the match is weak. Some rows mark clone size as missing; the rest say once, few, many or name a class of expanded clone.

d_call: .
j_call: TRBJ1-2
clone_size: few
v_call: TRBV2
cdr3_nt: TGTGCCAGCAGTGAGGGACACCAGGTTGGCTATGGCTACACCTTC
cdr3_aa: CASSEGHQVGYGYTF

d_call: .
j_call: TRBJ2-2
clone_size: few
v_call: TRBV5-1
cdr3_nt: TGCGCCAGCAGCCCGGACTCTACCGACCGGGAGCTGTTTTTT
cdr3_aa: CASSPDSTDRELFF

d_call: TRBD1
j_call: TRBJ1-5
clone_size: .
v_call: TRBV7-8
cdr3_nt: TGTGCCAGCACCGTTGACAGGGCCGGCAATCAGCCCCAGCATTTT
cdr3_aa: CASTVDRAGNQPQHF

d_call: .
j_call: TRBJ2-7
clone_size: .
v_call: TRBV7-9
cdr3_nt: TGTGCCAGCAGCTTAGATCGCTCCACGAGCGCCGAGCAGTACTTC
cdr3_aa: CASSLDRSTSAEQYF

d_call: .
j_call: TRBJ2-7
clone_size: few
v_call: TRBV10-3
cdr3_nt: TGTGCCATCAGTGAGTCGGAACAGGAACACGAGCAGTACTTC
cdr3_aa: CAISESEQEHEQYF

d_call: .
j_call: TRBJ2-7
clone_size: few
v_call: TRBV19
cdr3_nt: TGTGCCAGTAGCCGAGGCGGACAGTCGACCTACGAGCAGTACTTC
cdr3_aa: CASSRGGQSTYEQYF

d_call: .
j_call: TRBJ1-1
clone_size: few
v_call: TRBV7-8
cdr3_nt: TGTGCCAGCAGCTTAGGCAGGGATTCCACTGAAGCTTTCTTT
cdr3_aa: CASSLGRDSTEAFF

d_call: .
j_call: TRBJ1-4
clone_size: .
v_call: TRBV9
cdr3_nt: TGTGCCAGCAGCGTCAGCGGGGACCGGGGGAATGAAAAACTGTTTTTT
cdr3_aa: CASSVSGDRGNEKLFF

d_call: .
j_call: TRBJ2-6
clone_size: .
v_call: TRBV10-3
cdr3_nt: TGTGCCATCAGGGGGTCGGGCAGGGAGGAGTCTGGGGCCAACGTCCTGACTTTC
cdr3_aa: CAIRGSGREESGANVLTF

d_call: TRBD2
j_call: TRBJ2-1
clone_size: few
v_call: TRBV9
cdr3_nt: TGTGCCAGCAGTGGGACTAGCGGGAGTGTCGATGAGCAGTTCTTC
cdr3_aa: CASSGTSGSVDEQFF

d_call: TRBD1
j_call: TRBJ2-6
clone_size: few
v_call: TRBV19
cdr3_nt: TGTGCCAGTAGTGGAAGGACAGGGAGGATGGGGGCCAACGTCCTGACTTTC
cdr3_aa: CASSGRTGRMGANVLTF

d_call: .
j_call: TRBJ2-5
clone_size: few
v_call: TRBV30
cdr3_nt: TGTGCCTGGAGTCACGACTCCTTACAAGAGACCCAGTACTTC
cdr3_aa: CAWSHDSLQETQYF

d_call: .
j_call: TRBJ1-4
clone_size: .
v_call: TRBV15
cdr3_nt: TGTGCCACCAGCAGAGGTGGGGTAGGGGATGAAAAACTGTTTTTT
cdr3_aa: CATSRGGVGDEKLFF

d_call: .
j_call: TRBJ1-5
clone_size: .
v_call: TRBV19
cdr3_nt: TGTGCCAGTAGCCAACAGGGTGAACAGCCCCAGCATTTT
cdr3_aa: CASSQQGEQPQHF

d_call: .
j_call: TRBJ2-1
clone_size: many
v_call: TRBV29-1
cdr3_nt: TGCAGCGTTGTCCGGATGGGTGGAGTAAACAATGAGCAGTTCTTC
cdr3_aa: CSVVRMGGVNNEQFF

d_call: TRBD1
j_call: TRBJ2-7
clone_size: few
v_call: TRBV5-6
cdr3_nt: TGTGCCAGCAGCTCCTATACAGGGGGCGCATGGCTCTACGAGCAGTACTTC
cdr3_aa: CASSSYTGGAWLYEQYF

d_call: .
j_call: TRBJ2-3
clone_size: .
v_call: TRBV5-5
cdr3_nt: TGTGCCAGCAGCTTGTATCTAGCGTCGGATACGCAGTATTTT
cdr3_aa: CASSLYLASDTQYF

d_call: TRBD2
j_call: TRBJ2-1
clone_size: .
v_call: TRBV7-2
cdr3_nt: TGTGCCAGCAGCTTAGGTAGCGGGAGCTCCTACAATGAGCAGTTCTTC
cdr3_aa: CASSLGSGSSYNEQFF

d_call: .
j_call: TRBJ2-5
clone_size: many
v_call: TRBV28
cdr3_nt: TGTGCCAGCAGTGGTGGACTAAGAGAGACCCAGTACTTC
cdr3_aa: CASSGGLRETQYF

d_call: .
j_call: TRBJ2-7
clone_size: .
v_call: TRBV28
cdr3_nt: TGTGCCAGCAGTTTACACAGTATGCAGTACTTC
cdr3_aa: CASSLHSMQYF

d_call: TRBD1
j_call: TRBJ2-2
clone_size: many
v_call: TRBV19
cdr3_nt: TGTGCCAGTAGCCGGACAGGGTCGGACACCGGGGAGCTGTTTTTT
cdr3_aa: CASSRTGSDTGELFF

d_call: .
j_call: TRBJ2-1
clone_size: .
v_call: TRBV18
cdr3_nt: TGTGCCAGCTCACCTCCCGACAGCTACAATGAGCAGTTCTTC
cdr3_aa: CASSPPDSYNEQFF

d_call: TRBD2
j_call: TRBJ2-5
clone_size: .
v_call: TRBV9
cdr3_nt: TGTGCCAGCAGCGTGGGACTAGCGGGAACCCGAGCACAAGAGACCCAGTACTTC
cdr3_aa: CASSVGLAGTRAQETQYF

d_call: TRBD2
j_call: TRBJ2-1
clone_size: few
v_call: TRBV5-1
cdr3_nt: TGCGCCAGCAGCTTGGTGCCCACTAGCGGGAGCAATGAGCAGTTCTTC
cdr3_aa: CASSLVPTSGSNEQFF

d_call: TRBD2
j_call: TRBJ2-3
clone_size: .
v_call: TRBV5-1
cdr3_nt: TGCGCCAGCAGCTTGGGTAGCGGGAGTGATACGCAGTATTTT
cdr3_aa: CASSLGSGSDTQYF

d_call: .
j_call: TRBJ2-1
clone_size: few
v_call: TRBV10-3
cdr3_nt: TGTGCCATCAGTGTCCAGTCGGGGTTGGATGAGCAGTTCTTC
cdr3_aa: CAISVQSGLDEQFF

d_call: .
j_call: TRBJ1-1
clone_size: few
v_call: TRBV5-1
cdr3_nt: TGCGCCAGCAGCTTGACCCACAGGATCCCTCTAGACACTGAAGCTTTCTTT
cdr3_aa: CASSLTHRIPLDTEAFF

d_call: .
j_call: TRBJ2-2
clone_size: few
v_call: TRBV5-4
cdr3_nt: TGCGCCAGCAGCTCGACAGACAACACCGGGGAGCTGTTTTTT
cdr3_aa: CASSSTDNTGELFF

d_call: TRBD1
j_call: TRBJ1-1
clone_size: .
v_call: TRBV28
cdr3_nt: TGTGCCAGCAGTTCAGGACAGGGGGGGCGTGAAGCTTTCTTT
cdr3_aa: CASSSGQGGREAFF

d_call: .
j_call: TRBJ2-3
clone_size: many
v_call: TRBV19
cdr3_nt: TGTGCCAGTGTAAATCATGGGGGCGGGAGCACAGATACGCAGTATTTT
cdr3_aa: CASVNHGGGSTDTQYF

d_call: TRBD2
j_call: TRBJ2-5
clone_size: few
v_call: TRBV7-2
cdr3_nt: TGTGCCAGCAGCTTAGCGACTAGCGGGGGCCAAGAGACCCAGTACTTC
cdr3_aa: CASSLATSGGQETQYF

d_call: .
j_call: TRBJ2-1
clone_size: .
v_call: TRBV27
cdr3_nt: TGTGCCAGCAGGCTGCGGGGTTCCTACAATGAGCAGTTCTTC
cdr3_aa: CASRLRGSYNEQFF

d_call: TRBD1
j_call: TRBJ2-1
clone_size: many
v_call: TRBV6-1
cdr3_nt: TGTGCCAGCACCGGACAGGGAGTCAATGAGCAGTTCTTC
cdr3_aa: CASTGQGVNEQFF

d_call: .
j_call: TRBJ1-2
clone_size: .
v_call: TRBV28
cdr3_nt: TGTGCCAGCAGTCCAGGACTAGTCGGTAACTATGGCTACACCTTC
cdr3_aa: CASSPGLVGNYGYTF

d_call: TRBD2
j_call: TRBJ2-1
clone_size: few
v_call: TRBV18
cdr3_nt: TGTGCCAGCTCACGAGTTACTAGCGGGAGTTGGTATGAGCAGTTCTTC
cdr3_aa: CASSRVTSGSWYEQFF

d_call: .
j_call: TRBJ2-2
clone_size: .
v_call: TRBV2
cdr3_nt: TGTGCCAGCAGGGCCAGCGGAGCCGACACCGGGGAGCTGTTTTTT
cdr3_aa: CASRASGADTGELFF

d_call: .
j_call: TRBJ2-3
clone_size: few
v_call: TRBV11-3
cdr3_nt: TGTGCCAGCAGCTTGGACAGACCGGCTAGCGGTATAGGGTATTTT
cdr3_aa: CASSLDRPASGIGYF

d_call: TRBD1
j_call: TRBJ1-4
clone_size: .
v_call: TRBV18
cdr3_nt: TGTGCCAGCTCACCGGACAGGGAAAAACTGTTTTTT
cdr3_aa: CASSPDREKLFF

d_call: .
j_call: TRBJ2-5
clone_size: .
v_call: TRBV7-2
cdr3_nt: TGTGCCAGCAGCTTAGGGAGGTTCCAAGAGACCCAGTACTTC
cdr3_aa: CASSLGRFQETQYF

d_call: TRBD2
j_call: TRBJ2-3
clone_size: few
v_call: TRBV29-1
cdr3_nt: TGCAGCGCAAAGGGACTAGCGGGAATCACAGATACGCAGTATTTT
cdr3_aa: CSAKGLAGITDTQYF

d_call: TRBD1
j_call: TRBJ2-5
clone_size: many
v_call: TRBV28
cdr3_nt: TGTGCCAGCAGTCAACCCGGAACAGGGGTCAGAGAGACCCAGTACTTC
cdr3_aa: CASSQPGTGVRETQYF

d_call: .
j_call: TRBJ2-2
clone_size: many
v_call: TRBV7-2
cdr3_nt: TGTGCCAGCAGCTTAGGAAGCGGGAACACCGGGGAGCTGTTTTTT
cdr3_aa: CASSLGSGNTGELFF

d_call: TRBD2
j_call: TRBJ2-1
clone_size: few
v_call: TRBV7-9
cdr3_nt: TGTGCCAGCACCCTAGGGACTAGCGACAATGAGCAGTTCTTC
cdr3_aa: CASTLGTSDNEQFF

d_call: .
j_call: TRBJ2-5
clone_size: few
v_call: TRBV15
cdr3_nt: TGTGCCACCAGCAGAGATCGCGGGGAGTGGGAGACCCAGTACTTC
cdr3_aa: CATSRDRGEWETQYF

d_call: .
j_call: TRBJ2-1
clone_size: .
v_call: TRBV18
cdr3_nt: TGTGCCAGCTCATCCCAAGAGGGAACCCTTAGCAATGAGCAGTTCTTC
cdr3_aa: CASSSQEGTLSNEQFF

d_call: TRBD2
j_call: TRBJ2-1
clone_size: .
v_call: TRBV7-9
cdr3_nt: TGTGCCAGCAGCTTACGGGGGACTACCCAGTACAATGAGCAGTTCTTC
cdr3_aa: CASSLRGTTQYNEQFF